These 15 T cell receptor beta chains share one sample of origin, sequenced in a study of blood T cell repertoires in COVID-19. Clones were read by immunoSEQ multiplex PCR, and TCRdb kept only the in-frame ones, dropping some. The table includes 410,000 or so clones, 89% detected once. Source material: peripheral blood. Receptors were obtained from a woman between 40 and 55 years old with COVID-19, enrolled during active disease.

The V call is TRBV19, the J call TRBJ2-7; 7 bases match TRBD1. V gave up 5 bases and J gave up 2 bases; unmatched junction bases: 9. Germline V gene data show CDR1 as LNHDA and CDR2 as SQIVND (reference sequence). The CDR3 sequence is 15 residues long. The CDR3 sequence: CASSPRDSPTYEQYF. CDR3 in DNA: TGTGCCAGTAGTCCACGGGACAGCCCTACCTACGAGCAGTACTTC.

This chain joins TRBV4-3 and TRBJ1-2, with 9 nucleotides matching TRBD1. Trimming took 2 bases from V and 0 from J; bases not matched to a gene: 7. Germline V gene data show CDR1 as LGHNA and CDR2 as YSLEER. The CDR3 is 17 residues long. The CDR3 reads CASSQLDRGFSNYGYTF. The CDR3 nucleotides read TGCGCCAGCAGCCAACTCGACAGGGGGTTCTCTAACTATGGCTACACCTTC.

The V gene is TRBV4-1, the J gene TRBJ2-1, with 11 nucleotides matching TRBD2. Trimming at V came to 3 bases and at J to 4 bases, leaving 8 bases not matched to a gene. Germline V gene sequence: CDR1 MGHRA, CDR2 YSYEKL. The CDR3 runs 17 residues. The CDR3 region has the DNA TGCGCCAGCAGCCAGATAGCGGGAGGGCCCTTATACAATGAGCAGTTCTTC. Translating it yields CASSQIAGGPLYNEQFF.

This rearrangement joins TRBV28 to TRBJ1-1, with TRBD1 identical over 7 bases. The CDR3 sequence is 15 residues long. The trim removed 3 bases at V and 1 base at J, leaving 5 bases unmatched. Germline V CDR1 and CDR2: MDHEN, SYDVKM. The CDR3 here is CASSFQGGANTEAFF. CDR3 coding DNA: TGTGCCAGCAGTTTCCAGGGGGGAGCGAACACTGAAGCTTTCTTT.

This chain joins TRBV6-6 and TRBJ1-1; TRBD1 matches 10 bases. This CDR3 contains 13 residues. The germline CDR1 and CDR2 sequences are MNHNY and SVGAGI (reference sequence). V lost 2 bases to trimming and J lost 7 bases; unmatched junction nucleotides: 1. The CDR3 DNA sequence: TGTGCCAGCAGTTACCGGGACAGGGGTGAAGCTTTCTTT. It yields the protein CASSYRDRGEAFF.

CDR3 nucleotides: TGTGCCAGCAGCTTTCCAAGCGGGAACACAGATACGCAGTATTTT. Its protein product is CASSFPSGNTDTQYF. This chain joins TRBV9 and TRBJ2-3; the match to TRBD2 covers 7 bases. The CDR3 extends over 15 amino acids. V lost 4 bases, J lost 2 bases, and 7 bases stayed unmatched. Germline V gene sequence: CDR1 SGDLS, CDR2 YYNGEE. The full variable domain, rest sourced from reference TRBV9 and TRBJ2-3, is DSGVTQTPKHLITATGQRVTLRCSPRSGDLSVYWYQQSLDQGLQFLIQYYNGEERAKGNILERFSAQQFPDLHSELNLSSLELGDSALYFCASSFPSGNTDTQYFGPGTRLTVL.

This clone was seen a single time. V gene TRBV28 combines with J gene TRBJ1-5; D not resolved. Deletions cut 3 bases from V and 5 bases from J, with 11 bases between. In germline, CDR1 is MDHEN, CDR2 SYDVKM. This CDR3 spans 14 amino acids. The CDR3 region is CASSFRQEHQPQHF. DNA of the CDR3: TGTGCCAGCAGTTTTAGGCAGGAACATCAGCCCCAGCATTTT.

This CDR3 is CASSQEIGTGGYGYTF. The CDR3 nucleotides read TGTGCCAGCAGCCAAGAGATTGGGACAGGTGGCTATGGCTACACCTTC. J is TRBJ1-2 and V is TRBV3-1 (or the pseudogene TRBV3-2), with 8 bases fitting TRBD1. The ends lost 0 bases at V and 4 bases at J; junction bases unmatched: 7. The CDR3 is made up of 16 amino acids. Germline V gene lookup returns CDR1 LGHDT and CDR2 YNNKEL (reference sequence).

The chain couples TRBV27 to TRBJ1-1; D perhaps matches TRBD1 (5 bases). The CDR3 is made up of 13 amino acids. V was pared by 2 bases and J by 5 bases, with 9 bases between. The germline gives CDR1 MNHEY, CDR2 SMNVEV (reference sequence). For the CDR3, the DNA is TGTGCCAGCAGTTTAGGGGGGGAAACTGAAGCTTTCTTT. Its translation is CASSLGGETEAFF.

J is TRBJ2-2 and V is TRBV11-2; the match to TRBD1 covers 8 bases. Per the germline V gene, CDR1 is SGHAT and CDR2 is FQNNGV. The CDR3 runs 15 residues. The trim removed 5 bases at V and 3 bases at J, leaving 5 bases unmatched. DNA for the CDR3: TGTGCCAGCAGCCCCCGGACAGGGTACACCGGGGAGCTGTTTTTT. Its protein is CASSPRTGYTGELFF.

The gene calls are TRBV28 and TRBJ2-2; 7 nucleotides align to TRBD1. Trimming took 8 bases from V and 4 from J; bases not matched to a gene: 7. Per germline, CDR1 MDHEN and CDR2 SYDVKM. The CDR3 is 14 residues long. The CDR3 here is CASRGPGGTGELFF. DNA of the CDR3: TGTGCCAGCCGCGGACCAGGGGGCACCGGGGAGCTGTTTTTT.

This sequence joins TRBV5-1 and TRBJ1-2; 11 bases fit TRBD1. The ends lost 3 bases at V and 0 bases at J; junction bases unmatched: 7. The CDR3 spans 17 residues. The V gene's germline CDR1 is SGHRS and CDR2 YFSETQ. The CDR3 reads CASSSGTGGLANYGYTF. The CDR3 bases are TGCGCCAGCAGCTCGGGGACAGGGGGACTCGCTAACTATGGCTACACCTTC.

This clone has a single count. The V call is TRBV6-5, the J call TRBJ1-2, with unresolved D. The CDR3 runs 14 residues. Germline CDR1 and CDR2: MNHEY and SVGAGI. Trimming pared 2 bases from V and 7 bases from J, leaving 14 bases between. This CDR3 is CASSYGEDVGGYTF. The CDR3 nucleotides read TGTGCCAGCAGTTACGGGGAGGACGTCGGTGGCTACACCTTC.

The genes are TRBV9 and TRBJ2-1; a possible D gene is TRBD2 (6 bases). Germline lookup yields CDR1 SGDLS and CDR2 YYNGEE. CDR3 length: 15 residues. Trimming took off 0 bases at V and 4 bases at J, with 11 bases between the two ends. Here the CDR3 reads CASSVGLALYNEQFF. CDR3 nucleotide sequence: TGTGCCAGCAGCGTAGGTCTAGCGCTATACAATGAGCAGTTCTTC.

The CDR3: CASSCPLREAHQPQHF. In DNA, the CDR3 is TGTGCCAGCAGCTGCCCGTTGAGGGAAGCGCATCAGCCCCAGCATTTT. The chain is built from TRBV21-1 and TRBJ1-5. TRBV21-1 constitutes a pseudogene. This CDR3 region has 16 residues.